The 18 T cell receptor beta chains presented below share a single source sample, sequenced in a study of blood T cells in healthy people across ages (dated by TCRdb to about 2015). The library was generated by 5' RACE. TCRdb lists the instrument as Illumina HiSeq 2500. A second PCR of roughly 6 to 11 cycles was performed with a sample-barcoded 5' primer and a J-beta primer mix. TCRdb trimmed the raw reads at Q25, called clones with MiXCR and kept productive beta chains. Every entry covers one CDR3 protein and lists the most common genes and DNA from its rows. Across this sample there are approximately 360,000 distinct CDR3 sequences, with over 45% seen only once. The top ten constitute 45% to 65% of the sample. Input material: blood. These receptors all stem from a man between 60 and 70 years old in good health.

The chain joins TRBV4-3 to TRBJ2-5, with 8 bases that match TRBD2. The CDR3 is 16 amino acids. Trimming at V came to 4 bases and at J to 1 base, leaving 8 bases not matched to a gene. Germline values: CDR1 LGHNA, CDR2 YSLEER. CDR3 region: CASSPWGSGAQETQYF. The CDR3 DNA is TGCGCCAGCAGCCCCTGGGGTAGCGGGGCCCAAGAGACCCAGTACTTC.

This chain links TRBV20-1 with TRBJ2-4; D possibly corresponds to TRBD1 (6 bases). V lost 4 bases to trimming and J lost 8 bases, with 9 bases between them. The CDR3 covers 11 residues. CDR1 DFQATT and CDR2 SNEGSKA come from the germline V gene (reference sequence). This chain's CDR3 is CSATQGDIQYF. As DNA, the CDR3 is TGCAGTGCTACACAGGGCGACATTCAGTACTTC.

The rearrangement links TRBV9 to TRBJ2-1; 11 bases fit TRBD2. CDR1 and CDR2 from the germline V gene are SGDLS and YYNGEE. V dropped 2 bases and J dropped 4; count of bases not matched to a gene: 5. This CDR3 has 16 amino acids. The CDR3, as DNA: TGTGCCAGCAGCGTGGAACTAGCGGGGGCTTACAATGAGCAGTTCTTC. Its translation: CASSVELAGAYNEQFF.

Note on this clonotype: The junction shows a germline mismatch at one end, possibly a read error. The rearrangement uses TRBV3-1 and TRBJ1-2, with a tentative D call TRBD1 (6 bases). In germline, CDR1 is LGHDT, CDR2 YNNKEL (reference sequence). There are 14 residues in the CDR3. Here the CDR3 reads CASSQGGGTYSYTF. CDR3 sequence (DNA): TGCGCCAGCAGCCAAGGGGGAGGGACCTATAGCTACACCTTC.

The rearrangement uses TRBV9 and TRBJ2-7; D might be TRBD1 or TRBD2, each matching 5 bases. CDR1 and CDR2 from the germline V gene are SGDLS and YYNGEE. V dropped 4 bases and J dropped 0 bases, with 11 bases sitting between them. The CDR3 runs 14 residues. The DNA for the CDR3 is TGTGCCAGCAGCCCGGGACCCACCTCCTACGAGCAGTACTTC. Amino acid sequence: CASSPGPTSYEQYF.

The gene calls are TRBV25-1 and TRBJ2-2; TRBD1 might be the D (5 bases). Trimming took 7 bases from V and 7 from J, leaving 19 bases between them. This CDR3 has 15 amino acids. Germline loops: CDR1 MGHDK, CDR2 SYGVNS. The CDR3: CASTQGPGSGGELFF. CDR3 coding DNA: TGTGCCAGCACCCAAGGGCCAGGGTCGGGCGGGGAGCTGTTTTTT.

This clonotype showed up just a few times. This chain uses TRBV24-1 with TRBJ2-1; 9 bases fit TRBD1. CDR3 size: 14 residues. The germline CDR1 and CDR2 sequences are KGHDR and SFDVKD. Losses at the gene ends were 9 bases for V and 7 bases for J; bases not matched to a gene: 9. The CDR3 loop reads CATSRDRALNEQFF. CDR3 DNA sequence: TGTGCCACCTCCCGGGACAGGGCATTAAATGAGCAGTTCTTC.

The chain is built from TRBV5-1 and TRBJ2-3, with a tentative D call TRBD2 (5 bases). This CDR3 has 15 residues. CDR1 is SGHRS, CDR2 YFSETQ, per germline. V was clipped by 4 bases and J by 6 bases, with 18 bases between them. The CDR3: CASSPTSSFTDTQYF. The CDR3 DNA reads as TGCGCCAGCAGCCCAACTAGTTCCTTCACGGATACGCAGTATTTT.

This clonotype occurred many times. The chain has TRBV7-2 and TRBJ2-3, with TRBD2 as a possible D gene (6 bases). Germline CDR1 and CDR2: SGHTA and FQGNSA. V dropped 5 bases and J dropped 0 bases, with 12 bases sitting between them. This CDR3 region has 15 residues. The CDR3 reads CASSPDYTSTDTQYF. CDR3 sequence (DNA): TGTGCCAGCAGCCCGGACTATACTAGCACAGATACGCAGTATTTT. The full variable domain, rest sourced from reference TRBV7-2 and TRBJ2-3, is GAGVSQSPSNKVTEKGKDVELRCDPISGHTALYWYRQSLGQGLEFLIYFQGNSAPDKSGLPSDRFSAERTGGSVSTLTIQRTQQEDSAVYLCASSPDYTSTDTQYFGPGTRLTVL.

As concerns this clonotype: A much larger clone lies one base from this, so it may be a read error. The chain recombines TRBV5-1 with TRBJ2-7, with unresolved D. The CDR3 spans 14 residues. Germline V CDR1 and CDR2: SGHRS, YFSETQ. The CDR3 reads CASNLARGPYEQYF. CDR3 bases: TGCGCCAGCAACTTGGCCCGTGGCCCCTACGAGCAGTACTTC.

A few counts support this clonotype. This chain uses TRBV9 with TRBJ2-1; TRBD2 agrees at 11 bases. This CDR3 contains 14 residues. The germline gives CDR1 SGDLS, CDR2 YYNGEE. The ends lost 1 base at V and 9 bases at J; junction bases unmatched: 3. The CDR3 nucleotides read TGTGCCAGCAGCGTACTAGCGGGGGGCACTGAGCAGTTCTTC. Residues: CASSVLAGGTEQFF.

V gene TRBV7-9 combines with J gene TRBJ2-1, with no clear D. V was clipped by 4 bases and J by 8 bases, with 6 bases between them. CDR3 length: 11 residues. CDR1 and CDR2 (germline): SEHNR, FQNEAQ (reference sequence). In DNA form, the CDR3 reads TGTGCCAGCAGCTATCCAGATGAGCAGTTCTTC. This translates into CASSYPDEQFF.

In its sample, this clonotype was seen a few times. The V call is TRBV20-1, the J call TRBJ1-6, with D unresolved. The CDR3 is 14 amino acids. The V end lost 3 bases, the J end lost 8 bases, and 14 bases lay between the germline ends. Germline V gene sequence: CDR1 DFQATT, CDR2 SNEGSKA (reference sequence). Written as DNA, the CDR3 is TGCAGTGCTAGCGTAGGAACTGGAGATTCACCCCTCCACTTT. Translated, it gives CSASVGTGDSPLHF.

The V gene is TRBV7-2, the J gene TRBJ2-1; the D is unclear. This CDR3 contains 15 residues. Per germline, CDR1 SGHTA and CDR2 FQGNSA. V was trimmed by 4 bases and J by 2 bases, leaving 12 bases between them. CDR3 nucleotides: TGTGCCAGCAGCTCCGCGAGAGCCCCCTACAATGAGCAGTTCTTC. Its translation is CASSSARAPYNEQFF.

This chain connects TRBV20-1 to TRBJ1-2; D is uncertain. V was cut by 4 bases and J by 3 bases, with 3 bases left in between. The CDR3 length is 10 residues. Germline V gene lookup returns CDR1 DFQATT and CDR2 SNEGSKA (reference sequence). CDR3 amino acids: CSATDYGYTF. The CDR3 DNA is TGCAGTGCTACAGACTATGGCTACACCTTC.

This chain joins TRBV20-1 and TRBJ2-5; 7 bases agree with TRBD1. This CDR3 is built from 12 residues. J gave up 2 bases and V 6 bases, and 3 bases lay outside the gene matches. The germline V gene has CDR1 DFQATT and CDR2 SNEGSKA (reference sequence). The CDR3 DNA follows: TGCAGTGCAGAGACAGGGCAAGAGACCCAGTACTTC. Residues: CSAETGQETQYF.

This clonotype was recorded only once. The rearrangement links TRBV6-2 or TRBV6-3 to TRBJ2-3; tentatively, D is TRBD2 (5 bases). The CDR3 is 15 amino acids. V lost 2 bases and J lost 0, with 9 bases in between. CDR1 is MNHEY and CDR2 is SVGEGT in the germline V gene. The CDR3: CASSYGSRSTDTQYF. In nucleotides, the CDR3 is TGTGCCAGCAGTTACGGGAGCAGAAGCACAGATACGCAGTATTTT.

This clonotype was detected only a few times. V and J are TRBV20-1 and TRBJ2-1; 12 nucleotides match TRBD2. With V trimmed by 6 bases and J by 6 bases, 9 bases remained unmatched. The CDR3 is 15 amino acids. The germline gives CDR1 DFQATT, CDR2 SNEGSKA (reference sequence). CDR3 sequence reads: CSAPLTSGSANEQFF. CDR3 DNA sequence: TGCAGTGCCCCCCTGACTAGCGGGAGTGCCAATGAGCAGTTCTTC.